The source of this TCR beta chain is a study of CD8 T cells in Susac syndrome (dated by TCRdb to between 2018 and 2020). A note on the overall study: Repertoire sequencing was used to test whether CD8+ T cell activation and differentiation in Susac syndrome was antigen driven. The clonality of the CD8+ T cell repertoire was compared across around twelve healthy donors, some 14 Susac syndrome patients and under 18 multiple sclerosis patients. Paper-wide results and their limitations: The TCR sequencing and HLA analysis was acknowledged to have included a relatively small number of individuals.

RNA was extracted using the RNeasy kit, and about 0.5 to 1 ug of the RNA was reverse transcribed with random hexamers. The immunoSEQ multiplex PCR assay, which covers 54 Vbeta and 13 Jbeta segments, was used to amplify TCR beta CDR3 regions. Bias from PCR amplification was corrected by using a synthetic template baseline for primer optimization and for computational correction. Concerning the study's data processing: Reads were annotated to V, D and J genes according to IMGT and were analyzed with immunoSEQ Analyzer, with only productive sequences retained. Clonality was computed as one minus Shannon entropy normalized by log2 of the number of productive unique sequences. For each patient and control, public and private clones were evaluated within the 100 most prevalent clones. A clone was defined as Susac-specific if it was absent from the healthy and MS cohorts, from some 1,100 published viral clones and from other ImmuneACCESS disease sequences. In-frame beta chains were kept once TCRdb had trimmed the public reads at Q25 with fastp and called clones with MiXCR. Merged by CDR3 protein, the rows form single entries marked with the most common genes and DNA. TCRdb's processing, not the authors', yielded these V and J calls. For this sample there are about 150,000 distinct CDR3 sequences; about 94% appear just once. The ten largest make up more than 0.2% of the sample.

Comments on this clonotype: The antigen this receptor binds is unknown. Since the CDR3 does not end with the conserved phenylalanine or tryptophan, this likely comes from a read error.

Peripheral blood CD8+ and CD4+ T cells from healthy donors, Susac syndrome patients and multiple sclerosis patients were profiled using high-throughput TCR beta sequencing. Multiple sclerosis controls were treatment-naive patients with stable or active relapsing-remitting disease fulfilling revised McDonald criteria. Bulk CD8+ and CD4+ T cells were purified by magnetic negative isolation, whereas CD8+ TEMRA cells were enriched by FACS. Blood was drawn into EDTA tubes, processed within 24 hours, and PBMCs were isolated by density gradient centrifugation. PBMCs destined for TCR sequencing were cryopreserved in liquid nitrogen and later thawed in a 37 °C water bath. Purity of sorted or isolated CD4+, CD8+ and CD8+ TEMRA cells was at least 90%. The receptor's source is a human donor with multiple sclerosis. Sequenced sample: CD8+ T cells from PBMCs.

The CDR3 sequence is CASSLKQGARMNTEAFL. In nucleotides, the sequence is TGTGCCAGCAGCTTAAAACAGGGGGCTCGTATGAACACTGAAGCTTTCCTT. The rearranged chain carries TRBV7-8 and TRBJ1-1; a stretch of 9 junction bases matches TRBD1. As encoded in the germline V gene, CDR1 is SGHVS while CDR2 is FQNEAQ. Trimming takes 2 bases off V and 0 bases off J; junction bases not matched to a gene: 7. From its first to its last residue, the CDR3 has 17 amino acids. Kept here is only the CDR3 DNA, which spans 51 bases and is read in frame from base 1.